A single sample is the source of the 20 T cell receptor beta chains below, sequenced in a study of cytomegalovirus exposure and HLA in healthy donors. PCR used 60 Vbeta primers and 13 Jbeta primers. Assay: immunoSEQ multiplex PCR; the TCRdb copy retains only in-frame clones and omits some. The sample carries some 83,000 clones, 65% to 80% recorded once. The sequenced sample was PBMCs. The receptor source for this set is a man in his 60s in good health and CMV-seronegative.

The chain employs TRBV5-1 and TRBJ2-5, with a tentative D call TRBD2 (5 bases). Trimming removed 4 bases from V and 1 base from J, with 17 bases in between. CDR1 and CDR2 (germline): SGHRS, YFSETQ. CDR3 size: 16 residues. The CDR3 DNA reads TGCGCCAGCAGCCCCAGCGTACTAGGAGTCCAAGAGACCCAGTACTTC. It codes for CASSPSVLGVQETQYF.

The chain has TRBV5-4 and TRBJ2-5; tentative D call: TRBD2 (7 bases). With 3 bases removed from V and 5 bases from J, the gap between germline ends came to 14 bases. The germline V gene has CDR1 SGHNT and CDR2 YYREEE (reference sequence). The CDR3 is 14 residues long. The CDR3 region is CASSSWGGWETQYF. The CDR3 DNA follows: TGTGCCAGCAGCTCCTGGGGGGGCTGGGAGACCCAGTACTTC.

The rearrangement uses TRBV16 and TRBJ2-1, with a weak D call TRBD1 (6 bases). CDR3 length equals 12 residues. Germline assignment: CDR1 KGHSY and CDR2 FQNENV. V was cut by 4 bases and J by 7 bases, with 8 bases left in between. The CDR3, as DNA: TGTGCCAGCAGCCGACAGGTAAATGAGCAGTTCTTC. Amino acids: CASSRQVNEQFF.

This clone was recorded once. This chain links TRBV5-1 with TRBJ2-5, with 9 bases lining up with TRBD1. The CDR3 loop spans 15 amino acids. Germline CDR1 SGHRS, CDR2 YFSETQ. V was clipped by 4 bases and J by 2 bases; unmatched bases: 6. The CDR3 loop is CASSLGQGRQETQYF. The CDR3 DNA sequence: TGCGCCAGCAGCCTGGGACAGGGTCGACAAGAGACCCAGTACTTC.

The chain recombines TRBV7-9 with TRBJ2-1; a possible D gene is TRBD2 (6 bases). The CDR3 has 15 residues. The V and J ends lost 2 bases and 7 bases respectively, with 15 bases between them. CDR1 is SEHNR and CDR2 is FQNEAQ in the germline V gene (reference sequence). CDR3 in amino acids: CASSLPPRLDNEQFF. CDR3 DNA: TGTGCCAGCAGCTTACCGCCGCGACTAGATAATGAGCAGTTCTTC. The whole variable domain, remainder taken from reference TRBV7-9 and TRBJ2-1, is DTGVSQNPRHKITKRGQNVTFRCDPISEHNRLYWYRQTLGQGPEFLTYFQNEAQLEKSRLLSDRFSAERPKGSFSTLEIQRTEQGDSAMYLCASSLPPRLDNEQFFGPGTRLTVL.

The V and J genes are TRBV6-4 and TRBJ2-7; D unclear. Germline V lookup: CDR1 MRHNA, CDR2 SNTAGT. V shed 5 bases and J shed 6 bases, with 14 bases lying between them. This CDR3 contains 13 residues. CDR3 protein: CASSLWPGSEQYF. Here the CDR3 DNA reads TGTGCCAGCAGTTTATGGCCAGGCTCCGAGCAGTACTTC.

As for this clone: A read error may produce the germline difference seen at one junction end. The chain joins TRBV7-9 to TRBJ1-2; a weak D match, TRBD1 (6 bases). CDR3 length: 15 residues. Germline lookup yields CDR1 SEHNR and CDR2 FQNEAQ (reference sequence). CDR3 loop: CSSSGAGGLSYGYTF. The CDR3 DNA is TGTTCCAGCAGCGGAGCCGGGGGGCTGAGCTATGGCTACACCTTC.

As regards this clone: Sequence at one end of the junction differs from germline and may be a read error. This sequence joins TRBV7-9 and TRBJ2-1, with D uncertain. The germline CDR1 and CDR2 sequences are SEHNR and FQNEAQ (reference sequence). CDR3 length: 12 amino acids. CDR3 region: CSSSSSGNEQFF. The CDR3 bases are TGTTCCAGCAGCTCCTCGGGCAATGAGCAGTTCTTC.

The chain carries TRBV5-6 and TRBJ1-5, with 7 bases lining up with TRBD1. Germline CDR1 is SGHDT and CDR2 is YYEEEE. With 2 bases clipped from V and 12 bases from J, the junction kept 8 bases outside the gene matches. The CDR3 covers 13 residues. Here the CDR3 reads CASSLGGGGGQHF. In DNA form, the CDR3 reads TGTGCCAGCAGCTTAGGGGGCGGGGGGGGCCAGCATTTT.

This chain links TRBV6-6 with TRBJ2-5; D possibly corresponds to TRBD1 (6 bases). The V end was cut by 5 bases, the J end by 2 bases, with 12 bases between. The CDR3 has 14 amino acids. Germline values: CDR1 MNHNY, CDR2 SVGAGI (reference sequence). The CDR3 reads CASSLGAGQETQYF. The CDR3 DNA reads as TGTGCCAGCAGTCTGGGGGCGGGTCAAGAGACCCAGTACTTC.

The CDR3: CASSYSKSGGPDTQYF. In DNA, the CDR3 is TGTGCCAGCAGTTACTCGAAATCCGGGGGGCCCGATACGCAGTATTTT. This chain connects TRBV6-5 to TRBJ2-3, with D perhaps matching TRBD2 (7 bases). Trimming cost V 0 bases and J 6 bases, with 16 bases left between them. The germline CDR1 and CDR2 sequences are MNHEY and SVGAGI. The CDR3 length is 16 residues.

There are a few counts of this clone. At the DNA level, this CDR3 is encoded by other sequences in the same sample as well. This chain links TRBV7-8 with TRBJ2-7, with 7 nucleotides matching TRBD1. The CDR3 runs to 13 residues. V trimming: 2 bases; J trimming: 4 bases; junction bases outside the gene matches: 2. CDR1 and CDR2 from the germline V gene are SGHVS and FQNEAQ. Here the CDR3 reads CASSLTRGYEQYF. The CDR3 DNA is TGTGCCAGCAGCTTAACCAGGGGGTACGAGCAGTACTTC.

V is TRBV7-9 and J is TRBJ2-7; TRBD2 aligns across 9 bases. CDR1 is SEHNR, CDR2 FQNEAQ, per germline (reference sequence). Trimming at V came to 5 bases and at J to 2 bases, leaving 10 bases not matched to a gene. The CDR3 runs 16 residues. The CDR3 nucleotides read TGTGCCAGCAGCCCCCCCGCGGGGGGGCCTCCCTACGAGCAGTACTTC. It codes for CASSPPAGGPPYEQYF.

V and J are TRBV2 and TRBJ1-2; D is possibly TRBD1 (6 bases). CDR3 length: 12 amino acids. Germline lookup yields CDR1 SNHLY and CDR2 FYNNEI. Deletions cut 10 bases from V and 1 base from J, with 10 bases between. The CDR3 sequence is CATTGFNYGYTF. CDR3 in DNA: TGTGCCACCACAGGGTTTAACTATGGCTACACCTTC.

The rearrangement links TRBV4-1 to TRBJ2-1; TRBD1 matches 12 bases. The CDR3 has 17 amino acids. V trimming: 3 bases; J trimming: 9 bases; junction bases outside the gene matches: 12. CDR1 MGHRA and CDR2 YSYEKL come from the germline V gene. CDR3 DNA: TGCGCCAGCAGCCAGGCCTCCGGGACAGGGGGCCTGGTTGAGCAGTTCTTC. Amino acid sequence: CASSQASGTGGLVEQFF.

The rearrangement joins TRBV4-1 to TRBJ2-3; 10 nucleotides align to TRBD2. The CDR3 covers 16 residues. Germline loops: CDR1 MGHRA, CDR2 YSYEKL. J gave up 7 bases and V 4 bases, and 11 bases lay outside the gene matches. As DNA, the CDR3 is TGCGCCAGCAGCCCCCCCCTAGCGGGGGTCGAAAATACGCAGTATTTT. It encodes CASSPPLAGVENTQYF.

A remark on this clone: Compared with germline, one end of the junction differs, possibly owing to a read error. The chain recombines TRBV7-9 with TRBJ2-7; maybe TRBD1 (6 bases). The CDR3 length is 14 residues. CDR1 and CDR2 from the germline V gene are SEHNR and FQNEAQ (reference sequence). CDR3 DNA: TGTTCCAGCAGCCTACCCACAGGGCCCTACGAGCAGTACTTC. Its translation: CSSSLPTGPYEQYF. The full variable domain, rest sourced from reference TRBV7-9 and TRBJ2-7, is DTGVSQNPRHKITKRGQNVTFRCDPISEHNRLYWYRQTLGQGPEFLTYFQNEAQLEKSRLLSDRFSAERPKGSFSTLEIQRTEQGDSAMYLCSSSLPTGPYEQYFGPGTRLTVT.

The V gene is TRBV7-3, the J gene TRBJ1-2, with unresolved D. Trimming removed 3 bases from V and 4 bases from J, with 9 bases in between. Germline assignment: CDR1 SGHTA and CDR2 FQGTGA. This CDR3 has 13 amino acids. CDR3 bases: TGTGCCAGCAGCTTCGGGGTTGGCTATGGCTACACCTTC. It translates to CASSFGVGYGYTF. The variable domain in full, completed from reference TRBV7-3 and TRBJ1-2, reads GAGVSQTPSNKVTEKGKYVELRCDPISGHTALYWYRQSLGQGPEFLIYFQGTGAADDSGLPNDRFFAVRPEGSVSTLKIQRTERGDSAVYLCASSFGVGYGYTFGSGTRLTVV.

CDR3: CAGDSGGWTDTQYF. CDR3 bases: TGTGCCGGAGATAGCGGGGGGTGGACAGATACGCAGTATTTT. The rearrangement uses TRBV27 and TRBJ2-3; 10 bases are shared with TRBD2. This CDR3 is built from 14 residues. In germline, CDR1 is MNHEY, CDR2 SMNVEV (reference sequence). V lost 11 bases, J lost 3 bases, and 8 bases stayed unmatched.

The chain has TRBV29-1 and TRBJ2-7; 7 nucleotides match TRBD1. Germline trimming cut 8 bases from V and 1 base from J; bases unmatched to any gene: 5. CDR3 length: 12 amino acids. Germline V gene sequence: CDR1 SQVTM, CDR2 ANQGSEA. The CDR3 protein is CSSTGDSYEQYF. The CDR3 nucleotides read TGCAGCTCTACAGGGGATTCCTACGAGCAGTACTTC.